Listed below are T cell receptor beta chains from one sample, sequenced in a study of naive CD8 T cells in extremely preterm neonates. The method was immunoSEQ multiplex PCR; TCRdb's version includes in-frame clones alone and lacks a portion of them. The sample records 7,000 or so clones, roughly 98% being singletons. The material sequenced was naive CD8+ T cells from blood. The receptors come from a human donor in good health. Both conserved end residues are trimmed from each CDR3. Fields, in order: D gene, J gene, V gene, CDR3 protein. The D gene is left open where the match is weak.

d_gene: -; j_gene: TRBJ2-1; v_gene: TRBV9; CDR3aa: ASSVDGDYNEQF
d_gene: TRBD1; j_gene: TRBJ2-2; v_gene: TRBV30; CDR3aa: AWSPTGLAGELF
d_gene: TRBD1; j_gene: TRBJ2-7; v_gene: TRBV28; CDR3aa: ASSTDRDSAYEQY
d_gene: TRBD2; j_gene: TRBJ2-3; v_gene: TRBV28; CDR3aa: ASLRSGGYTDTQY
d_gene: -; j_gene: TRBJ1-1; v_gene: TRBV7-3; CDR3aa: ASSLTRGNNTEAF
d_gene: -; j_gene: TRBJ1-6; v_gene: TRBV4-3; CDR3aa: ASSPDGGGGSPLH
d_gene: TRBD1; j_gene: TRBJ1-3; v_gene: TRBV13; CDR3aa: ASSSGQGVHTIY
d_gene: -; j_gene: TRBJ1-1; v_gene: TRBV13; CDR3aa: ASSKSNTEAF
d_gene: -; j_gene: TRBJ1-2; v_gene: TRBV28; CDR3aa: ASSFRGNYGYT
d_gene: TRBD1; j_gene: TRBJ2-7; v_gene: TRBV6-1; CDR3aa: ASNRDSSYEQY
d_gene: TRBD1; j_gene: TRBJ2-7; v_gene: TRBV29-1; CDR3aa: SVTAGTGSSYEQY
d_gene: -; j_gene: TRBJ1-1; v_gene: TRBV7-6; CDR3aa: ASSLEAGWNTEAF
d_gene: TRBD2; j_gene: TRBJ2-7; v_gene: TRBV2; CDR3aa: ASKGREGEQY
d_gene: TRBD1; j_gene: TRBJ1-2; v_gene: TRBV27; CDR3aa: ASTGQNNYGYT
d_gene: -; j_gene: TRBJ1-6; v_gene: TRBV9; CDR3aa: ASTRGNNSPLH
d_gene: TRBD2; j_gene: -; v_gene: TRBV9; CDR3aa: ASSVVAGASYEQY
d_gene: TRBD2; j_gene: TRBJ2-3; v_gene: TRBV4-1; CDR3aa: ASSRPRDYSTDTQY
d_gene: TRBD2; j_gene: TRBJ2-7; v_gene: TRBV13; CDR3aa: ASSENLAGPLEQY
d_gene: TRBD1; j_gene: TRBJ2-2; v_gene: TRBV9; CDR3aa: ASSVKAGGNTGELF
d_gene: TRBD1; j_gene: TRBJ1-2; v_gene: TRBV7-9; CDR3aa: ASSLWARQGPDGYT
d_gene: TRBD2; j_gene: TRBJ2-3; v_gene: TRBV27; CDR3aa: ASSLGTSGFTDTQY
d_gene: TRBD2; j_gene: TRBJ2-3; v_gene: TRBV7-8; CDR3aa: ASSSKGTSGGVYDTQY